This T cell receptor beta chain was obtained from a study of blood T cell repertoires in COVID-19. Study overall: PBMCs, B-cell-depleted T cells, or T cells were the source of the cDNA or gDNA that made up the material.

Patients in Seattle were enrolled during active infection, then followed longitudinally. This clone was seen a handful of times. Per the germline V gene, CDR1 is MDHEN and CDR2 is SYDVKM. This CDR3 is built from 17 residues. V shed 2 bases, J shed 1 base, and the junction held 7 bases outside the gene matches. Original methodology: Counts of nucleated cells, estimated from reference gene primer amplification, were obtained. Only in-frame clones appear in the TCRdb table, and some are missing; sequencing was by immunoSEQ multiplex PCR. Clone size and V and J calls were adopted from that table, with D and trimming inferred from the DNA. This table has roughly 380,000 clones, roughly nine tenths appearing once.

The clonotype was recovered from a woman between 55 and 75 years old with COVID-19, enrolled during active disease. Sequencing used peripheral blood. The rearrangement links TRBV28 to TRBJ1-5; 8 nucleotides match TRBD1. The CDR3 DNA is TGTGCCAGCAGTTTAGCCAGGGGGCGAAGGAGCAATCAGCCCCAGCATTTT. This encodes CASSLARGRRSNQPQHF.